What follows are 15 T cell receptor beta chains derived from one specimen sequenced in a study of graft-versus-host responses after intestinal transplantation. Their cognate antigens are unknown. Some clones are missing from TCRdb's copy, which holds only in-frame ones; the method was immunoSEQ multiplex PCR. The profile shows approximately 130,000 clones, just over 90% of them singletons. Material: unstimulated CD4+ T cells sorted from spleen or lymph node cells, obtained before intestinal transplant. These receptors originate from a human donor who received an intestinal transplant.

V and J are TRBV18 and TRBJ2-2; unclear D gene. The length of the CDR3 is 16 residues. Trimming cost V 0 bases and J 4 bases, with 12 bases left between them. Germline V gives CDR1 KGHSH, CDR2 LQKENI. The CDR3 here is CASSPPLRYSTGELFF. In DNA, the CDR3 is TGTGCCAGCTCACCACCACTCCGCTATAGCACCGGGGAGCTGTTTTTT.

V and J are TRBV5-1 and TRBJ1-2; D may be TRBD1 (5 bases). Germline CDR1 reads SGHRS; CDR2 reads YFSETQ. The CDR3 consists of 13 residues. With 0 bases removed from V and 5 bases from J, the gap between germline ends came to 8 bases. As DNA, the CDR3 is TGCGCCAGCAGCTTGGAAGGGGCATATGGCTACACCTTC. Translating gives CASSLEGAYGYTF.

V gene TRBV5-4 combines with J gene TRBJ2-3; D tentatively fits TRBD1 or TRBD2 (5 bases each). CDR3 length: 13 residues. V was cut by 2 bases and J by 5 bases, with 9 bases left in between. Germline V gene data show CDR1 as SGHNT and CDR2 as YYREEE (reference sequence). The CDR3 reads CASSLEGIDTQYF. CDR3 nucleotides: TGTGCCAGCAGCTTAGAGGGGATAGATACGCAGTATTTT. Full variable domain (rest looked up from reference TRBV5-4 and TRBJ2-3): ETGVTQSPTHLIKTRGQQVTLRCSSQSGHNTVSWYQQALGQGPQFIFQYYREEENGRGNFPPRFSGLQFPNYSSELNVNALELDDSALYLCASSLEGIDTQYFGPGTRLTVL.

The chain combines TRBV11-2 with TRBJ2-7, with 10 bases that match TRBD2. CDR3 size: 17 residues. The germline V gene encodes CDR1 SGHAT and CDR2 FQNNGV. V lost 5 bases and J lost 1; bases outside the gene matches: 11. CDR3 in DNA: TGTGCCAGCAGCCCACCGAGGGTAGCGGGGGGTTCCTACGAGCAGTACTTC. Its protein is CASSPPRVAGGSYEQYF.

The CDR3 loop is CASRLTATNYGYTF. As DNA, the CDR3 is TGTGCCAGCAGACTGACAGCTACTAACTATGGCTACACCTTC. The chain couples TRBV2 to TRBJ1-2; weak D call: TRBD1 (5 bases). The CDR3 sequence is 14 residues long. Germline lookup yields CDR1 SNHLY and CDR2 FYNNEI. The V gene lost 6 bases and the J gene lost 0 bases, with 11 bases spanning the gap.

This clone was detected only once. CDR3 DNA: TGTGCCATCAGTGAGCCGACAGAGTACTCTGGAAACACCATATATTTT. Residues: CAISEPTEYSGNTIYF. The chain uses TRBV10-3 and TRBJ1-3, with D perhaps TRBD1 (5 bases). Looked up from germline, CDR1 is ENHRY and CDR2 is SYGVKD. V lost 2 bases and J 0 bases, leaving 11 bases between the germline ends. The CDR3 has 16 residues.

This sequence joins TRBV29-1 and TRBJ1-1; D gene uncertain. The V gene's germline CDR1 is SQVTM and CDR2 ANQGSEA. The CDR3 extends over 13 amino acids. V shed 5 bases and J shed 0 bases, with 10 bases lying between them. CDR3 bases: TGCAGCGTTTCCGAGATCATGAACACTGAAGCTTTCTTT. Its protein is CSVSEIMNTEAFF.

This sequence joins TRBV6-1 and TRBJ1-5; the D gene is possibly TRBD1 (6 bases). From germline, CDR1 is MNHNS and CDR2 SASEGT. V gave up 2 bases and J gave up 7 bases, with 12 bases separating them. The CDR3 totals 14 residues. CDR3 bases: TGTGCCAGCAGTGAATTGAGGGGGAACCAGCCCCAGCATTTT. It translates to CASSELRGNQPQHF.

This chain connects TRBV5-1 to TRBJ2-7; 8 bases match TRBD2. Germline-derived CDR1 and CDR2 are SGHRS and YFSETQ. The CDR3 extends over 15 amino acids. V shed 5 bases, J shed 2 bases, and the junction held 9 bases outside the gene matches. The CDR3 loop reads CASSHQRGPTYEQYF. The DNA for the CDR3 is TGCGCCAGCAGTCATCAGCGGGGGCCCACCTACGAGCAGTACTTC.

This clone was recorded only once. The chain carries TRBV6-5 and TRBJ2-7, with 9 bases aligning to TRBD2. The germline CDR1 and CDR2 sequences are MNHEY and SVGAGI. The CDR3 spans 13 residues. Trimming cost V 8 bases and J 1 base; bases outside gene matches: 3. The CDR3 protein is CASALAGSYEQYF. CDR3 DNA: TGTGCCAGCGCTCTAGCGGGATCCTACGAGCAGTACTTC.

The rearrangement links TRBV30 to TRBJ2-6; weak D call: TRBD1 (5 bases). V was clipped by 7 bases and J by 1 base, with 8 bases between them. Germline V gene sequence: CDR1 GTSNPN, CDR2 SVGIG (reference sequence). This CDR3 spans 13 amino acids. CDR3 in DNA: TGTGCCTTCAGGGTGTCTGGGGCCAACGTCCTGACTTTC. Protein: CAFRVSGANVLTF.

The rearrangement links TRBV20-1 to TRBJ1-1, with D possibly matching TRBD1 (6 bases). CDR1 is DFQATT and CDR2 is SNEGSKA in the germline V gene (reference sequence). Trimming left V 6 bases short and J 6 bases short, with 11 bases between. The CDR3 runs to 11 residues. CDR3 protein: CSAYRVPEAFF. The DNA of the CDR3 is TGCAGTGCGTACAGGGTACCTGAAGCTTTCTTT.

The rearrangement links TRBV27 to TRBJ2-1; 9 bases fit TRBD2. From germline, CDR1 is MNHEY and CDR2 SMNVEV (reference sequence). The CDR3 runs 15 residues. Trimming took 5 bases from V and 5 from J; bases not matched to a gene: 7. The chain's CDR3 is CASSGLSGGNNEQFF. DNA of the CDR3: TGTGCCAGCAGTGGACTTAGCGGGGGAAACAATGAGCAGTTCTTC.

The rearrangement links TRBV5-8 to TRBJ1-6; no firm D call. This CDR3 comprises 14 residues. V was pared by 7 bases and J by 5 bases, with 13 bases between. CDR1 and CDR2 from the germline V gene are SGHTS and YDEGEE. CDR3 bases: TGTGCCAGCTCCCCTGGAATACATAATTCACCCCTCCACTTT. Translated, it gives CASSPGIHNSPLHF.

The V and J genes are TRBV5-4 and TRBJ1-6; D uncertain. The CDR3 runs to 14 residues. CDR1 SGHNT and CDR2 YYREEE come from the germline V gene (reference sequence). The V gene lost 2 bases and the J gene lost 10 bases, with 13 bases spanning the gap. The CDR3 bases are TGTGCCAGCAGCTTATCCGGGGTAGGATCACCCCTCCACTTT. Its translation: CASSLSGVGSPLHF.